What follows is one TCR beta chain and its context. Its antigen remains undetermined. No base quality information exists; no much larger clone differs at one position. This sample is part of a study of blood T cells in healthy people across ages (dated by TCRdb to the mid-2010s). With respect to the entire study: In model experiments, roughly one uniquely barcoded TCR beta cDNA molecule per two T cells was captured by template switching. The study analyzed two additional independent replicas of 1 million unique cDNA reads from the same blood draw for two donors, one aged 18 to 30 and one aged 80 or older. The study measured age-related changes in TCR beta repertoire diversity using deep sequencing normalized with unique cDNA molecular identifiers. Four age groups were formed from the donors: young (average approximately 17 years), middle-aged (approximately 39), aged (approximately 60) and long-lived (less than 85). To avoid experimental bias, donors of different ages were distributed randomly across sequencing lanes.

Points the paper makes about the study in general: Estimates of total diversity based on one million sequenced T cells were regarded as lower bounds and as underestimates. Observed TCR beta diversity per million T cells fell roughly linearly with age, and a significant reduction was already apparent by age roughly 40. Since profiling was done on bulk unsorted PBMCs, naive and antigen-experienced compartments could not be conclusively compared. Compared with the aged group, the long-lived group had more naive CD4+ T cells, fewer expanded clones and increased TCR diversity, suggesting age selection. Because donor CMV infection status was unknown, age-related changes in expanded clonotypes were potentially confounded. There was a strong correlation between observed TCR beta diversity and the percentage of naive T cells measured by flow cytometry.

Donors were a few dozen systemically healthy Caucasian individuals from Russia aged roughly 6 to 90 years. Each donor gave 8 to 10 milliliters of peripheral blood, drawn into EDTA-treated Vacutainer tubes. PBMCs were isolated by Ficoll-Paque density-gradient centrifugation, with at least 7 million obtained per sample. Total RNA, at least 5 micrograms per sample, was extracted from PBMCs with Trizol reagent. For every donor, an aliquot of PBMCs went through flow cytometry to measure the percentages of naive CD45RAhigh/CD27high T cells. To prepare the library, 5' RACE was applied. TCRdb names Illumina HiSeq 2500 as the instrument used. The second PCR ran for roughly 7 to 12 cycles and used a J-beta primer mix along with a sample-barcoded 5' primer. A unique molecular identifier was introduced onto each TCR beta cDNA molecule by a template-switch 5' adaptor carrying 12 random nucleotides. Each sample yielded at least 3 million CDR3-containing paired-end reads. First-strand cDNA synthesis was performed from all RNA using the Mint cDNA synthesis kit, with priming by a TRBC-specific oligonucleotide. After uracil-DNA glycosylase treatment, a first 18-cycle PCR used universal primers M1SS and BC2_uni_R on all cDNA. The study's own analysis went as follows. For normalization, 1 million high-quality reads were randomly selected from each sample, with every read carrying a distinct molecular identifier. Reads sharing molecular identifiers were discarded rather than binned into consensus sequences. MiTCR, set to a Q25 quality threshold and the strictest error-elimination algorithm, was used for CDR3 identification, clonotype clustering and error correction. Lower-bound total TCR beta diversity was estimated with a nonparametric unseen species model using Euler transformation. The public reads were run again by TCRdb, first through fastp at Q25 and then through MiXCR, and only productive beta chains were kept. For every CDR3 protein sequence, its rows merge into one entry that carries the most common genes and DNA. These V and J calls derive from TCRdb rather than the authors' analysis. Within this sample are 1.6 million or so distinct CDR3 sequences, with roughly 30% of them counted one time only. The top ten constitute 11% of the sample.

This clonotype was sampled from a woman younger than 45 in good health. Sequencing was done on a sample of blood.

The sequence in DNA is TGTGCCAGTTGTGGGATCAATGAGCAGTTCTTC. Its amino acids are CASCGINEQFF. The chain is encoded by TRBV12-3 or TRBV12-4 joined to TRBJ2-1, with no confident D gene call. V is reduced by 9 bases and J by 6 bases, leaving a spacing of 9 bases between them. The CDR3 runs 11 amino acids, cysteine and phenylalanine included. Only the CDR3 part of the read is kept: 33 bases, read in frame from the first base.